A selection of T cell receptor beta chains follows, all from one sample in a study of brain T cells in children with intractable seizures. Sequencing used immunoSEQ multiplex PCR; TCRdb keeps in-frame clones, though not all of them. The profile shows approximately 60,000 clones, roughly 95% of them singletons. The sample was peripheral blood, taken at surgery. Receptors originate from a boy less than two years old with focal cortical dysplasia and intractable seizures. Each CDR3 is given with its conserved first and last residue. A D gene is named only where the DNA matches it firmly. Some rows have no size entry. The others give once, few or many, or a class for an expanded clone.

>TRBD2|TRBJ2-2|18|TRBV5-1|.
CASSYRPGLASNTGELFF
TGCGCCAGCAGCTACCGACCGGGACTAGCCTCGAACACCGGGGAGCTGTTTTTT
>TRBD1|TRBJ1-2|15|TRBV10-3|.
CAISKQGETNYGYTF
TGTGCCATCAGCAAGCAGGGGGAGACTAACTATGGCTACACCTTC
>TRBD2|TRBJ2-5|15|TRBV10-2|.
CASSNDGGAGETQYF
TGCGCCAGCAGTAATGACGGGGGGGCAGGAGAGACCCAGTACTTC
>.|TRBJ1-2|13|TRBV5-4|.
CASSPGKNYGYTF
TGTGCCAGCAGCCCCGGTAAAAACTATGGCTACACCTTC
>.|TRBJ2-3|14|TRBV5-4|.
CASSLVASTDTQYF
TGTGCCAGCAGCTTGGTGGCTAGCACAGATACGCAGTATTTT
>.|TRBJ2-1|14|TRBV10-3|.
CAISDTDSYNEQFF
TGTGCCATCAGTGACACTGACTCCTACAATGAGCAGTTCTTC
>TRBD1|TRBJ1-2|14|TRBV5-1|.
CASSRGQSNYGYTF
TGCGCCAGCAGTCGGGGACAGTCTAACTATGGCTACACCTTC
>.|TRBJ2-7|13|TRBV28|.
CAGRHVDSYEQYF
TGTGCCGGCCGACATGTTGACAGCTACGAGCAGTACTTC
>.|TRBJ1-2|13|TRBV18|.
CASSVPKFSGYTF
TGTGCCAGCTCAGTCCCGAAATTCTCTGGCTACACCTTC
>.|TRBJ2-7|13|TRBV20-1|.
CSASPGQGIGSYF
TGCAGTGCTAGTCCCGGGCAAGGAATCGGCTCCTACTTC
>.|TRBJ2-5|15|TRBV5-4|.
CASSFLSGYEETQYF
TGTGCCAGCAGCTTCCTTTCGGGGTACGAGGAGACCCAGTACTTC
>TRBD1|TRBJ2-3|14|TRBV24-1|.
CAVRGQGITDTQYF
TGTGCCGTCCGGGGACAGGGGATCACAGATACGCAGTATTTT
>.|TRBJ2-6|18|TRBV25-1|.
CASSPLRARGGGANVLTF
TGTGCCAGCAGTCCTCTAAGGGCCCGGGGTGGTGGGGCCAACGTCCTGACTTTC
>TRBD2|TRBJ2-3|19|TRBV5-1|.
CASSLFVTSGTGHTDTQYF
TGCGCCAGCAGCTTGTTCGTGACTAGCGGGACGGGACACACAGATACGCAGTATTTT
>.|TRBJ1-6|15|TRBV10-2|.
CASSARAQYNSPLHF
TGCGCCAGCAGTGCCCGGGCCCAATATAATTCACCCCTCCACTTT
>.|TRBJ2-5|14|TRBV21-1|.
CASSKEGPIRTQYF
TGTGCCAGCAGCAAAGAGGGCCCCATCCGGACCCAGTACTTC
>.|TRBJ2-5|15|TRBV7-2|.
CASSPRWTRQETQYF
TGTGCCAGCAGCCCTAGGTGGACAAGACAAGAGACCCAGTACTTC
>.|TRBJ2-1|15|TRBV7-3|few
CASSLTLAGYNEQFF
TGTGCCAGCAGCTTAACGTTGGCAGGTTACAATGAGCAGTTCTTC
>TRBD1|TRBJ2-2|15|TRBV5-1|.
CASSPQGASTGELFF
TGCGCCAGCAGCCCACAGGGGGCGAGTACCGGGGAGCTGTTTTTT
>TRBD2|TRBJ2-3|15|TRBV10-1|.
CASSPSGGGTDTQYF
TGCGCCAGCAGTCCTAGCGGGGGGGGTACAGATACGCAGTATTTT
>.|TRBJ2-7|15|TRBV6-2/TRBV6-3|.
CASSPPSAGNGEQYF
TGTGCCAGCAGCCCCCCTAGCGCGGGAAACGGGGAGCAGTACTTC
>.|TRBJ1-1|13|TRBV5-4|.
CASSYKQNTEAFF
TGTGCCAGCAGCTATAAACAGAACACTGAAGCTTTCTTT
>.|TRBJ2-7|16|TRBV23-1|.
CASSPGPGPSIYEQYF
TGCGCCAGCAGTCCAGGACCGGGCCCCAGCATCTACGAGCAGTACTTC
>TRBD2|TRBJ2-7|16|TRBV4-1|.
CASSPNLAESSYEQYF
TGCGCCAGCAGCCCAAATCTAGCGGAGAGCTCCTACGAGCAGTACTTC
>TRBD1|TRBJ1-5|13|TRBV18|.
CASSPDRAQPQHF
TGTGCCAGCTCACCCGACAGGGCCCAGCCCCAGCATTTT
>TRBD2|TRBJ2-1|15|TRBV9|.
CASSATSGGYNEQFF
TGTGCCAGCAGCGCGACTAGCGGGGGCTACAATGAGCAGTTCTTC
>.|TRBJ1-2|15|TRBV5-4|.
CASSLGQLGSYGYTF
TGTGCCAGCAGCTTGGGGCAGTTGGGGAGCTATGGCTACACCTTC
>TRBD1|TRBJ1-4|17|TRBV6-2/TRBV6-3|.
CASSHWDSNPTNEKLFF
TGTGCCAGCAGTCACTGGGACAGCAATCCAACTAATGAAAAACTGTTTTTT
>.|TRBJ2-2|18|TRBV21-1|.
CASSKAKSLGRDTGELFF
TGTGCCAGCAGCAAAGCCAAGAGTCTTGGAAGGGACACCGGGGAGCTGTTTTTT
>.|TRBJ1-3|16|TRBV7-2|.
CASSTRSGSSGNTIYF
TGTGCCAGCAGCACTCGATCAGGGAGCTCTGGAAACACCATATATTTT
>TRBD1|TRBJ1-2|14|TRBV5-1|.
CASRPDRVRYGYTF
TGCGCCAGCAGGCCGGACAGGGTCCGGTATGGCTACACCTTC
>TRBD2|TRBJ2-5|15|TRBV7-2|.
CASSKDSGGGETQYF
TGTGCCAGCAGCAAAGATAGCGGGGGCGGGGAGACCCAGTACTTC
>TRBD1|TRBJ1-5|15|TRBV11-2|.
CASSLTTGVNQPQHF
TGTGCCAGCAGCTTAACAACAGGGGTAAATCAGCCCCAGCATTTT
>.|TRBJ2-1|14|TRBV19|once
CASQPTGSYNEQFF
TGTGCCAGCCAGCCAACCGGCTCCTACAATGAGCAGTTCTTC
>.|TRBJ2-3|12|TRBV12-3/TRBV12-4|.
CASSFWTDTQYF
TGTGCCAGCAGTTTCTGGACAGATACGCAGTATTTT
>.|TRBJ1-5|15|TRBV6-2/TRBV6-3|once
CASSRGALDNQPQHF
TGTGCCAGCAGCCGCGGGGCGCTTGACAATCAGCCCCAGCATTTT
>TRBD1|TRBJ1-1|15|TRBV4-1|.
CASSQVTGRDTEAFF
TGCGCCAGCAGCCAAGTGACAGGGAGGGACACTGAAGCTTTCTTT
>TRBD2|TRBJ2-3|17|TRBV7-3|.
CASSSIGLAGSTDTQYF
TGTGCCAGCAGCTCGATCGGACTAGCGGGAAGCACAGATACGCAGTATTTT
>TRBD2|TRBJ2-2|18|TRBV5-4|.
CASSLAVVIAGYTGELFF
TGTGCCAGCAGCTTGGCGGTGGTAATAGCGGGATACACCGGGGAGCTGTTTTTT
>.|TRBJ2-5|15|TRBV15|once
CATSRRVGPLETQYF
TGTGCCACCAGCAGAAGGGTGGGACCCCTGGAGACCCAGTACTTC
>TRBD2|TRBJ2-3|14|TRBV6-5|.
CASTALAGLDTQYF
TGTGCCAGCACAGCATTAGCGGGATTGGATACGCAGTATTTT
>.|TRBJ1-3|18|TRBV7-6|.
CASSLGGGGPFSGNTIYF
TGTGCCAGCAGCTTAGGAGGCGGGGGCCCTTTCTCTGGAAACACCATATATTTT